The 22 T cell receptor beta chains reported below all come from one sample, sequenced in a study of CD8 T cells in ankylosing spondylitis. TCRdb passed the 5' RACE reads through MiXCR, listing each CDR3 protein once. The repertoire consists of 300,000 to 400,000 distinct CDR3 sequences, with around 20% occurring once and the leading ten covering over 10%. The sample taken for sequencing was blood, either unsorted or a sorted T cell fraction (not recorded which). The source is a male donor with ankylosing spondylitis or in good health (not recorded which).

The chain's CDR3 is CASSFARAHNSPLHF. The CDR3 DNA follows: TGTGCCAGCAGCTTCGCCAGGGCCCATAATTCACCCCTCCACTTT. The rearrangement uses TRBV5-6 and TRBJ1-6; TRBD1 might be the D (5 bases). The CDR3 totals 15 residues. Trimming took off 2 bases at V and 5 bases at J, with 11 bases between the two ends. CDR1 SGHDT and CDR2 YYEEEE come from the germline V gene.

The V and J genes are TRBV19 and TRBJ1-1; D may be TRBD1 (5 bases). This CDR3 comprises 14 residues. With 2 bases removed from V and 1 base from J, the gap between germline ends came to 8 bases. Per the germline V gene, CDR1 is LNHDA and CDR2 is SQIVND (reference sequence). DNA for the CDR3: TGTGCCAGTAGTATACAGGGTGGGAACACTGAAGCTTTCTTT. This translates into CASSIQGGNTEAFF. The full variable domain, in which reference TRBV19 and TRBJ1-1 provide the parts outside the CDR3, is DGGITQSPKYLFRKEGQNVTLSCEQNLNHDAMYWYRQDPGQGLRLIYYSQIVNDFQKGDIAEGYSVSREKKESFPLTVTSAQKNPTAFYLCASSIQGGNTEAFFGQGTRLTVV.

The chain combines TRBV15 with TRBJ2-5; D is tentatively TRBD1 or TRBD2 (5 bases each). The CDR3 totals 15 residues. Germline CDR1 LNHNV, CDR2 YYDKDF (reference sequence). The V and J ends lost 3 bases and 1 base respectively, with 12 bases between them. For the CDR3, the DNA is TGTGCCACCAGCAGCCCCCCGGGGCTCCAAGAGACCCAGTACTTC. This translates into CATSSPPGLQETQYF.

This clonotype was observed a few times. This chain uses TRBV10-1 with TRBJ1-5; D not resolved. Per germline, CDR1 WNHNN and CDR2 SYGVQD (reference sequence). CDR3 length: 15 residues. Trimming cost V 2 bases and J 0 bases, with 8 bases left between them. The DNA of the CDR3 is TGCGCCAGCAGTGAGGACCTGGATAGCAATCAGCCCCAGCATTTT. This encodes CASSEDLDSNQPQHF.

This clonotype was seen only a few times. V gene TRBV29-1 combines with J gene TRBJ2-6, with D possibly being TRBD2 (5 bases). V was trimmed by 7 bases and J by 0 bases, leaving 16 bases between them. Germline V CDR1 and CDR2: SQVTM, ANQGSEA. This CDR3 is 16 amino acids long. CDR3 coding DNA: TGCAGCGGGGAGACACGTCCCGGCTCTGGGGCCAACGTCCTGACTTTC. Encoded protein: CSGETRPGSGANVLTF. The complete variable domain, with remaining parts taken from reference TRBV29-1 and TRBJ2-6, reads SAVISQKPSRDICQRGTSLTIQCQVDSQVTMMFWYRQQPGQSLTLIATANQGSEATYESGFVIDKFPISRPNLTFSTLTVSNMSPEDSSIYLCSGETRPGSGANVLTFGAGSRLTVL.

This rearrangement joins TRBV7-9 to TRBJ2-1, with D perhaps TRBD1 or TRBD2 (6 bases each). CDR3 length: 14 residues. Germline values: CDR1 SEHNR, CDR2 FQNEAQ (reference sequence). V was pared by 8 bases and J by 1 base, with 12 bases between. Written as DNA, the CDR3 is TGTGCCAGCCAATGGGGGGCATCCTACAATGAGCAGTTCTTC. Translating gives CASQWGASYNEQFF.

This clonotype was counted only a few times. The rearrangement uses TRBV29-1 and TRBJ2-7; no firm D call. Germline V gives CDR1 SQVTM, CDR2 ANQGSEA. The CDR3 is made up of 13 amino acids. Trimming took 0 bases from V and 0 from J, leaving 6 bases between them. The CDR3 DNA sequence: TGCAGCGTTGAAGATCGGATCTCCTACGAGCAGTACTTC. This encodes CSVEDRISYEQYF.

The genes are TRBV25-1 and TRBJ2-1; the D gene is possibly TRBD2 (7 bases). CDR3 length: 16 amino acids. Trimming left V 3 bases short and J 4 bases short, with 16 bases between. Germline CDR1 reads MGHDK; CDR2 reads SYGVNS. The CDR3 spells CASSEPRGPRYNEQFF. The CDR3 region has the DNA TGTGCCAGCAGTGAGCCGCGGGGGCCGAGGTACAATGAGCAGTTCTTC.

This clonotype was counted a few times. The chain has TRBV10-3 and TRBJ1-5; D is uncertain. CDR3 length equals 14 residues. The germline V gene encodes CDR1 ENHRY and CDR2 SYGVKD. Trimming removed 8 bases from V and 2 bases from J, with 13 bases in between. The CDR3 reads CAIPGWRGNQPQHF. For the CDR3, the DNA is TGTGCCATCCCGGGCTGGCGCGGCAATCAGCCCCAGCATTTT.

Concerning this clonotype: Because the CDR3 is missing its conserved closing phenylalanine or tryptophan, this is likely a read error. The rearrangement joins TRBV9 to TRBJ2-6, with 7 bases fitting TRBD1. CDR1 is SGDLS, CDR2 YYNGEE, per germline. The CDR3 has 17 residues. V shed 2 bases and J 3 bases; nucleotides not matched to a gene: 8. The CDR3, as DNA: TGTGCCAGCAGCGTCGACAGGGTCTATGGTGGGGCCAACGTCCTGACTTTG. Translated, it gives CASSVDRVYGGANVLTL.

V usage is TRBV10-3 and J usage is TRBJ2-6; D is uncertain. The CDR3 loop spans 16 amino acids. V lost 0 bases to trimming and J lost 3 bases, with 9 bases between them. Germline values: CDR1 ENHRY, CDR2 SYGVKD. For the CDR3, the DNA is TGTGCCATCAGTGAGTCGAACGGGCTTGGGGCCAACGTCCTGACTTTC. This gives the protein CAISESNGLGANVLTF.

The chain recombines TRBV11-1 with TRBJ2-3; 8 bases are a match to TRBD2. J was trimmed by 6 bases and V by 3 bases; bases with no gene match: 11. Per the germline V gene, CDR1 is SGHAT and CDR2 is FQDESV (reference sequence). The CDR3 sequence is 16 residues long. CDR3 in DNA: TGTGCCAGCAGCTTCCCCCCGCGCGGGGGGCAGGATACGCAGTATTTT. The encoded protein is CASSFPPRGGQDTQYF.

This clonotype appeared a few times. The V call is TRBV7-9, the J call TRBJ2-7; maybe TRBD1 (5 bases). Germline CDR1 is SEHNR and CDR2 is FQNEAQ (reference sequence). V lost 5 bases to trimming and J lost 2 bases, with 10 bases between them. This CDR3 has 13 amino acids. The CDR3 here is CASSAQGTYEQYF. The CDR3 DNA reads as TGTGCCAGCAGCGCCCAGGGAACCTACGAGCAGTACTTC.

The chain is built from TRBV12-3 or TRBV12-4 and TRBJ2-7; possibly TRBD1 for D (6 bases). Trimming pared 5 bases from V and 3 bases from J, leaving 14 bases between. This CDR3 has 14 amino acids. This CDR3 is CASSVRTVGYEQYF. CDR3 coding DNA: TGTGCCAGCAGTGTTCGGACAGTCGGCTACGAGCAGTACTTC.

The chain couples TRBV12-3 or TRBV12-4 to TRBJ2-5, with 9 bases that match TRBD2. The CDR3 runs to 15 residues. Trimming at V came to 7 bases and at J to 5 bases, leaving 11 bases not matched to a gene. The CDR3 nucleotides are TGTGCCAGCACCGACCCCAGCGGGGGGCTGGAGACCCAGTACTTC. Protein: CASTDPSGGLETQYF.

The J gene is TRBJ2-3, the V gene TRBV3-1; D is ambiguous. Germline CDR1 LGHDT, CDR2 YNNKEL (reference sequence). The CDR3 length is 16 residues. V gave up 0 bases and J gave up 0 bases, with 10 bases separating them. This chain's CDR3 is CASSQDGLGSTDTQYF. The DNA for the CDR3 is TGTGCCAGCAGCCAAGATGGTCTAGGGAGCACAGATACGCAGTATTTT.

The chain carries TRBV5-5 and TRBJ2-1; 8 positions match TRBD1. Trimming removed 0 bases from V and 8 bases from J; junction bases left unmatched: 13. The CDR3 length is 17 residues. CDR1 is SGHKS and CDR2 is YYEKEE in the germline V gene (reference sequence). DNA of the CDR3: TGTGCCAGCAGCTTGGACGACGCGACAGGGGTAATGTATGAGCAGTTCTTC. This gives the protein CASSLDDATGVMYEQFF.

The genes are TRBV30 and TRBJ2-1; D could derive from TRBD1 or TRBD2 (5 bases each). This CDR3 spans 11 amino acids. V gave up 3 bases and J gave up 7 bases, with 7 bases separating them. Germline values: CDR1 GTSNPN, CDR2 SVGIG (reference sequence). The CDR3 reads CAWRGDNEQFF. The CDR3 region has the DNA TGTGCCTGGAGGGGGGATAATGAGCAGTTCTTC. The variable domain in full, with the rest retrieved from reference TRBV30 and TRBJ2-1, is SQTIHQWPATLVQPVGSPLSLECTVEGTSNPNLYWYRQAAGRGLQLLFYSVGIGQISSEVPQNLSASRPQDRQFILSSKKLLLSDSGFYLCAWRGDNEQFFGPGTRLTVL.

In this sample, this clonotype turned up a few times. This rearrangement joins TRBV20-1 to TRBJ2-5; no reliable D call. The germline gives CDR1 DFQATT, CDR2 SNEGSKA (reference sequence). Trimming cost V 0 bases and J 2 bases, with 7 bases left between them. CDR3 length: 13 amino acids. The CDR3 nucleotides read TGCAGTGCTAGAGAGGAGTTACAAGAGACCCAGTACTTC. Protein sequence: CSAREELQETQYF.

This clonotype was counted a few times. V and J are TRBV25-1 and TRBJ1-5; 8 bases are shared with TRBD1. There are 14 residues in the CDR3. Germline-derived CDR1 and CDR2 are MGHDK and SYGVNS. The V gene end was trimmed by 4 bases and the J gene end by 4 bases; junction bases not matched to a gene: 3. This CDR3 reads CASSGDRGNQPQHF. CDR3 nucleotide sequence: TGTGCCAGCAGTGGAGACAGGGGTAATCAGCCCCAGCATTTT.

The chain couples TRBV11-2 to TRBJ2-5; 8 bases match TRBD1. This CDR3 spans 15 amino acids. The junction had 6 bases not matched to a gene; V was cut back by 4 bases and J by 2 bases. Germline V gene sequence: CDR1 SGHAT, CDR2 FQNNGV. DNA for the CDR3: TGTGCCAGCAGCTCCTACCGGGACAGGCAAGAGACCCAGTACTTC. Protein sequence: CASSSYRDRQETQYF.

This clonotype was observed a handful of times. The V gene is TRBV4-2, the J gene TRBJ2-6, with TRBD1 matching 7 bases. Germline CDR1 reads LGHNA; CDR2 reads YNFKEQ. Trimming took 8 bases from V and 4 from J; bases not matched to a gene: 20. This CDR3 region has 19 residues. CDR3 sequence reads: CASGAHQPTGRWGANVLTF. Here the CDR3 DNA reads TGTGCCAGCGGAGCGCACCAACCGACAGGGCGGTGGGGGGCCAACGTCCTGACTTTC.